This T cell receptor beta chain was documented in a study of OX40 agonist ivuxolimab in advanced cancers. Notes on the research overall: Ivuxolimab, which targeted the costimulatory receptor OX40 (CD134), was an agonistic, fully human IgG2 monoclonal antibody. Intravenous ivuxolimab was administered to patients every 2 weeks at six dose levels: 0.01, 0.1, 0.3, 1.5, 3 and 10 mg/kg. Of the approximately 54 dose-escalation patients, hepatocellular carcinoma was present in roughly 19, melanoma in about 15, renal cell carcinoma in 9 and head and neck cancer in 9. A male proportion of 75% to 85% and a mean age of approximately 60 years, ranging from roughly 23 to 90, were recorded for the dose-escalation cohort. Prior anti-PD-1, anti-PD-L1 or anti-CTLA-4 therapy was permitted, and checkpoint inhibitors had been received by around 39% of dose-escalation patients. Partial responses were achieved by three dose-escalation patients, of whom one had hepatocellular carcinoma and two had cutaneous melanoma. Peripheral TCRbeta sequencing aimed to test whether ivuxolimab altered TCR sequence diversity and caused clonal T-cell expansion. The paper reports the monotherapy dose-escalation portion (N of about 47 patients) of the phase I ivuxolimab trial. Beyond this particular receptor, the publication reports: After ivuxolimab, expanded clones were on average more numerous among CD8+ T cells than among CD4+ T cells. In the 0.1-3.0 mg/kg groups, partial responders were among the patients with the lowest normalized peripheral clonal expansion, particularly in CD8+ T cells. At doses of 0.1 to 3.0 mg/kg, clonal expansion of both CD4+ and CD8+ T cells in blood was seen between baseline and week 6. The antigen specificity of the peripheral T cells that underwent clonal expansion was not determined. Low levels of normalized T-cell clonal expansion were also seen in some nonresponding patients.

Patients with a history of autoimmune disease or receiving systemic immunosuppression were excluded from the trial. Peripheral blood for TCR sequencing was collected from all dose cohorts at baseline, on cycle 4 day 1, and on cycle 7 day 1. The samples were taken from a phase I, first-in-human, multicenter, open-label dose-escalation trial of ivuxolimab. Adults with locally advanced or metastatic melanoma, renal cell, hepatocellular, or head and neck squamous cell carcinoma were enrolled in the trial. Before TCR sequencing, CD4+ and CD8+ T cells were separately sorted from peripheral blood. Genomic DNA was isolated from the sorted cells so that the TCRbeta CDR3 region could be sequenced. The immunoSEQ Assay was used for sequencing of TCRbeta CDR3 regions. TCRdb retrieved this table from immuneACCESS and kept in-frame rearrangements only. Not all clones are present; in checked studies, unresolved V genes account for under half, and no reason is known for the remainder. The sample table shows around 82,000 clones, and 70% to 90% are seen once. The ten largest clones add up to approximately 0.43% of the sample.

The CDR3 covers 14 residues, taking in both the cysteine and the phenylalanine. The DNA shown is the 42-base CDR3, in frame from base 1. The germline V gene provides CDR1 SGHRS and CDR2 YFSETQ. After removal of 3 bases from V and 3 bases from J, the junction retains 5 bases not matched to a gene. Notes on this clone: Its antigen is still unknown. No qualities accompany the bases; no much larger clone lies one base away.

This specimen consisted of CD4+ or CD8+ T cells sorted from blood, obtained in a trial of the OX40 agonist ivuxolimab. The source of this sequence is an adult with an advanced solid tumor such as melanoma, head and neck, liver or kidney cancer. The sequence is built from TRBV5-1 and TRBJ2-5, with TRBD2 identical over 7 junction bases. The CDR3 region has the sequence CASSSGGGEETQYF. The DNA sequence reads TGCGCCAGCAGCTCCGGGGGAGGGGAAGAGACCCAGTACTTC.